This T cell receptor (beta chain) was found in a study of T cell responses to AZD1222 COVID-19 vaccine (dated by TCRdb to 2020 to 2023). For context, the study as a whole: A total of 233 trial participants underwent TCR sequencing, of whom about 210 received two doses of AZD1222 and approximately 25 received two doses of the MenACWY control vaccine. Trial participants were enrolled by age into 18-55, 56-69 and 70-plus year subgroups, with 148, 28 and 57 TCR-sequenced participants respectively. Here is what the overall study found, with its caveats: Reportedly, almost half of the unique spike-specific TCRs recognized epitopes lying outside the regions that are mutated in the B.1.351 and B.1.1.7 variants. Conclusions about previously exposed vaccinees are limited because only five to seven AZD1222 recipients were SARS-CoV-2 seropositive at baseline. The 56-69-year group was small, and its depth increase did not reach significance, likely because of low power. Because no day 14 peak-response samples were available, repertoires were characterized only after the peak T cell response. Most participants were white British and females outnumbered males, and the authors suggested that clonal diversity may have been underestimated. Vaccine-associated CD4 TCRs spanned the whole spike protein, with dominant responses in regions 160-218 and 743-854. After two AZD1222 doses, both the breadth and the depth of spike-specific TCRs were significantly higher than at day 0 and than in MenACWY recipients.

According to the study, the label for this sample's time point signals: baseline before first vaccination. The intended sense of this specimen's treatment or condition label: meningococcal conjugate vaccine given as trial control. The vaccinee samples were drawn from two UK trials, COV001 and COV002, one of which was a single-blind randomized controlled phase 2/3 trial testing AZD1222 (ChAdOx1 nCoV-19) in healthy adults. For TCRbeta chain sequencing, PBMC samples were collected from trial participants at day 0 and at day 28 after the second dose. The CDR3 regions of human TCRbeta chains were subjected to immunosequencing. Per the authors' processing: TCRs in the repertoires were compared against a reference library of SARS-CoV-2-specific TCRs that had been generated with the MIRA antigen-specificity platform. Breadth meant the fraction of unique TCRs that were SARS-CoV-2-associated, whereas depth meant the fraction of total T cells that were SARS-CoV-2-associated. Using the MIRA data, every spike-specific TCR was mapped to the spike region that the TCR reacted to and assigned to either a CD4 or a CD8 class. Log10-transformed breadth and depth values were compared by one-way ANOVA with Sidak's multiple comparisons tests. Not all clones reach the TCRdb copy of this immuneACCESS table, which keeps in-frame sequences only. Checked studies attribute under half of the gap to unresolved V genes and leave the rest unexplained. That table furnishes V, J and clone size, whereas the DNA furnished D and trimming. Recorded for this sample are 140,000 to 150,000 clones; around nine tenths of them occurred a single time. About 3% of the sample is held by the ten biggest clonotypes.

In regard to this clone: No antigen is known for it. No per-base quality is available; no much larger clone lies one base away.

The CDR3 has 15 amino acids, counting the end cysteine and phenylalanine. The retained sequence is limited to the CDR3, 45 bases, with the frame set at the first base. Taken from the germline V gene (reference sequence), the CDR1 and CDR2 loops are LGHDT and YNNKEL. V loses 5 bases at its end and J loses 7 bases; junction bases beyond the gene matches: 8. The sequenced sample was peripheral blood, obtained on day 0 of MenACWY control vaccination. The receptor chain draws on TRBV3-1 (or the pseudogene TRBV3-2) and TRBJ2-3; 11 bases in the junction line up with TRBD2. This receptor was obtained from an adult in good health. At the DNA level, the sequence is TGTGCCAGCAGCAGTAGCGGGGGGGCCTCATATACGCAGTATTTT. It codes for CASSSSGGASYTQYF.